Shown below are 26 T cell receptor beta chains from a single sample sequenced in a study of blood T cell repertoires in COVID-19. Profiled with immunoSEQ multiplex PCR; TCRdb holds only in-frame clones, not every one. Of approximately 300,000 clones in the sample, roughly 88% were seen once. Sequencing was carried out using peripheral blood. The origin of the receptors is a human donor with COVID-19, enrolled during active disease. The donor label of this sample is uncertain.

The chain uses TRBV27 and TRBJ2-3; the match to TRBD2 covers 10 bases. Germline V gives CDR1 MNHEY, CDR2 SMNVEV (reference sequence). The length of the CDR3 is 16 residues. Unmatched junction bases numbered 6, after V lost 5 bases and J lost 1 base. The CDR3 reads CASSHLAGVGTDTQYF. CDR3 DNA: TGTGCCAGCAGTCATCTAGCGGGAGTCGGCACAGATACGCAGTATTTT.

This rearrangement joins TRBV5-1 to TRBJ2-2, with 10 bases aligning to TRBD1. This CDR3 spans 18 amino acids. Germline CDR1 is SGHRS and CDR2 is YFSETQ. With V trimmed by 4 bases and J by 7 bases, 16 bases remained unmatched. As DNA, the CDR3 is TGCGCCAGCAGCGTAGACAGGGGGCATCCGTCCTACAACGGGGAGCTGTTTTTT. Its translation: CASSVDRGHPSYNGELFF.

V gene TRBV19 combines with J gene TRBJ1-4; D ambiguous. Trimming took 2 bases from V and 7 from J, leaving 8 bases between them. CDR3 length: 13 amino acids. The germline V gene encodes CDR1 LNHDA and CDR2 SQIVND (reference sequence). The CDR3 DNA sequence: TGTGCCAGTAGTATAAGCCCCGGTGAAAAACTGTTTTTT. Its translation: CASSISPGEKLFF.

This chain links TRBV4-1 with TRBJ2-5, with a tentative D call TRBD2 (6 bases). Germline CDR1 and CDR2: MGHRA and YSYEKL. Trimming removed 6 bases from V and 4 bases from J, with 21 bases in between. The CDR3 spans 16 residues. CDR3: CASSESDWTTGETQYF. The CDR3 DNA reads TGCGCCAGCAGTGAAAGTGATTGGACTACTGGAGAGACCCAGTACTTC.

As DNA, the CDR3 is TGCGCCAGCAGCTTGGATGGGAGTCACACTGAAGCTTTCTTT. Amino acid sequence: CASSLDGSHTEAFF. The chain employs TRBV5-1 and TRBJ1-1; D unclear. Per the germline V gene, CDR1 is SGHRS and CDR2 is YFSETQ. V lost 0 bases, J lost 3 bases, and 9 bases lay in between. The CDR3 consists of 14 residues.

Concerning this clone: This same CDR3 is encoded by further DNA sequences in the sample. The CDR3 nucleotides read TGTGCCAGCAGTCCACCTGGGCGCTACGAGCAGTACTTC. Protein: CASSPPGRYEQYF. The V gene is TRBV6-5, the J gene TRBJ2-7; D is unclear. Germline V gene sequence: CDR1 MNHEY, CDR2 SVGAGI. The CDR3 extends over 13 amino acids. Trimming left V 5 bases short and J 3 bases short, with 11 bases between.

This clone was observed a handful of times. This sample includes further DNA sequences coding for the same CDR3. The chain uses TRBV28 and TRBJ2-7; 7 positions agree with TRBD2. Germline CDR1 MDHEN, CDR2 SYDVKM. The trim removed 5 bases at V and 0 bases at J, leaving 7 bases unmatched. The CDR3 loop spans 15 amino acids. CDR3 in DNA: TGTGCCAGCAGTCCCCGGGGAGGGAGCTCCTACGAGCAGTACTTC. Protein: CASSPRGGSSYEQYF.

This clone was recorded only once. The chain is built from TRBV29-1 and TRBJ1-1, with D maybe TRBD1 (6 bases). The CDR3 sequence is 11 residues long. The V gene's germline CDR1 is SQVTM and CDR2 ANQGSEA. CDR3 coding DNA: TGCACCTACAGGGTACGAACTGAAGCTTTCTTT. It yields the protein CTYRVRTEAFF.

The chain combines TRBV3-1 (or the pseudogene TRBV3-2) with TRBJ1-2; D unclear. The CDR3 is 12 residues long. V was shortened by 0 bases and J by 7 bases, with 6 bases between the two germline ends. CDR1 is LGHDT and CDR2 is YNNKEL in the germline V gene (reference sequence). CDR3 in amino acids: CASSQEAFGYTF. In DNA, the CDR3 is TGTGCCAGCAGCCAAGAAGCCTTTGGCTACACCTTC.

V usage is TRBV11-2 and J usage is TRBJ2-7, with 10 bases matching TRBD1. The CDR3 sequence is 17 residues long. The germline CDR1 and CDR2 sequences are SGHAT and FQNNGV. The V segment lost 2 bases and the J segment 7 bases; nucleotides outside the gene matches: 14. The CDR3 is CASSLTVGQGSPVEQYF. CDR3 coding DNA: TGTGCCAGCAGCTTAACGGTGGGACAGGGGTCCCCGGTTGAGCAGTACTTC.

The rearrangement links TRBV7-2 to TRBJ2-5, with 11 positions matching TRBD2. CDR3 size: 16 residues. CDR1 is SGHTA and CDR2 is FQGNSA in the germline V gene. V dropped 3 bases and J dropped 5; count of bases not matched to a gene: 8. DNA of the CDR3: TGTGCCAGCAGCTTGCCGACTAGCGGGACATCCGAGACCCAGTACTTC. Translating gives CASSLPTSGTSETQYF.

The DNA of the CDR3 is TGTGCCACCAGTGATCCCCGGGGGGGCGTTCAGCCCCAGCATTTT. Translating it yields CATSDPRGGVQPQHF. V and J are TRBV24-1 and TRBJ1-5; weak D call: TRBD1 (6 bases). Germline assignment: CDR1 KGHDR and CDR2 SFDVKD. Trimming removed 3 bases at V and 6 bases at J, with 14 bases between. The CDR3 extends over 15 amino acids.

J is TRBJ2-5 and V is TRBV7-9, with TRBD1 identical over 9 bases. Germline CDR1 reads SEHNR; CDR2 reads FQNEAQ (reference sequence). The CDR3 length is 15 residues. V gave up 5 bases and J gave up 1 base; unmatched junction bases: 5. CDR3 sequence: CASSTQGASQETQYF. The DNA of the CDR3 is TGTGCCAGCAGCACACAGGGGGCGAGCCAAGAGACCCAGTACTTC.

Concerning this clone itself: The same CDR3 arises from other DNA sequences in this sample as well. This chain links TRBV5-1 with TRBJ1-1; D is undetermined. V was pared by 0 bases and J by 1 base, with 7 bases between. This CDR3 contains 14 residues. The germline gives CDR1 SGHRS, CDR2 YFSETQ. The CDR3 DNA reads TGCGCCAGCAGCTTGGCTGGAGGGAACACTGAAGCTTTCTTT. Residues: CASSLAGGNTEAFF.

CDR3 bases: TGTGCCAGCAGAGGGGGCTATGGCTACACCTTC. Translating it yields CASRGGYGYTF. The chain joins TRBV7-9 to TRBJ1-2; a weak D match, TRBD1 (6 bases). The V end was cut by 6 bases, the J end by 4 bases, with 6 bases between. This CDR3 region has 11 residues. CDR1 and CDR2 (germline): SEHNR, FQNEAQ (reference sequence).

The chain has TRBV12-3 or TRBV12-4 and TRBJ2-5; 7 bases are shared with TRBD1. After removal of 6 bases from V and 4 bases from J, the junction contained 5 bases not matched to a gene. The CDR3 has 13 residues. This CDR3 reads CASSFRQGETQYF. The CDR3 coding sequence is TGTGCCAGCAGCTTTAGACAGGGAGAGACCCAGTACTTC.

The CDR3 region is CAWSVWGMGADTQYF. The CDR3 nucleotides read TGTGCCTGGAGTGTGTGGGGCATGGGCGCAGATACGCAGTATTTT. The gene calls are TRBV30 and TRBJ2-3; D is perhaps TRBD1 (5 bases). CDR1 GTSNPN and CDR2 SVGIG come from the germline V gene (reference sequence). With 0 bases removed from V and 4 bases from J, the gap between germline ends came to 14 bases. The CDR3 sequence is 15 residues long. The full variable domain, completed using reference TRBV30 and TRBJ2-3, is SQTIHQWPATLVQPVGSPLSLECTVEGTSNPNLYWYRQAAGRGLQLLFYSVGIGQISSEVPQNLSASRPQDRQFILSSKKLLLSDSGFYLCAWSVWGMGADTQYFGPGTRLTVL.

This sequence joins TRBV15 and TRBJ1-5; D perhaps matches TRBD1 (6 bases). The CDR3 has 17 residues. Germline V gene sequence: CDR1 LNHNV, CDR2 YYDKDF (reference sequence). Trimming removed 0 bases from V and 7 bases from J, with 19 bases in between. The CDR3 region is CATSRDRAGGVGQPQHF. DNA of the CDR3: TGTGCCACCAGCAGAGATAGGGCGGGGGGCGTTGGCCAGCCCCAGCATTTT.

The chain uses TRBV11-1 and TRBJ1-2; D is unclear. CDR1 is SGHAT and CDR2 is FQDESV in the germline V gene (reference sequence). Trimming stripped 5 bases from V and 5 bases from J, with 9 bases between. The CDR3 is 12 amino acids. CDR3: CASSPYKYGYTF. In DNA, the CDR3 is TGTGCCAGCAGCCCGTACAAGTATGGCTACACCTTC.

This chain uses TRBV30 with TRBJ2-7, with a weak D call TRBD2 (6 bases). Germline V gives CDR1 GTSNPN, CDR2 SVGIG (reference sequence). Trimming left V 3 bases short and J 3 bases short, with 12 bases between. The CDR3 extends over 13 amino acids. CDR3 nucleotide sequence: TGTGCCTGGAGGTCGCCCGGGAGCTACGAGCAGTACTTC. It codes for CAWRSPGSYEQYF. The whole variable domain, remainder taken from reference TRBV30 and TRBJ2-7, is SQTIHQWPATLVQPVGSPLSLECTVEGTSNPNLYWYRQAAGRGLQLLFYSVGIGQISSEVPQNLSASRPQDRQFILSSKKLLLSDSGFYLCAWRSPGSYEQYFGPGTRLTVT.

V usage is TRBV29-1 and J usage is TRBJ2-7; 9 bases match TRBD1. Losses at the gene ends were 3 bases for V and 7 bases for J; bases not matched to a gene: 4. The CDR3 is made up of 12 amino acids. Germline values: CDR1 SQVTM, CDR2 ANQGSEA. CDR3 DNA: TGCAGCGTTGAGGAGACAGGGGGTGAGCAGTACTTC. It specifies CSVEETGGEQYF.

CDR3 protein: CASSLEPTGFSGNTIYF. DNA for the CDR3: TGTGCCAGCAGCTTGGAGCCCACAGGGTTCTCTGGAAACACCATATATTTT. The V and J genes are TRBV5-4 and TRBJ1-3; the D gene is possibly TRBD1 (6 bases). V was cut by 0 bases and J by 0 bases, with 13 bases left in between. The CDR3 extends over 17 amino acids. The germline V gene has CDR1 SGHNT and CDR2 YYREEE (reference sequence).

The genes are TRBV7-2 and TRBJ2-1, with TRBD2 matching over 7 bases. CDR1 and CDR2 from the germline V gene are SGHTA and FQGNSA. Losses at the gene ends were 1 base for V and 9 bases for J; bases not matched to a gene: 6. The CDR3 spans 14 residues. In DNA form, the CDR3 reads TGTGCCAGCAGCTTAGGTCTCAGGGAGGGTGAGCAGTTCTTC. It translates to CASSLGLREGEQFF.

This clone was observed a few times. The J gene is TRBJ1-3, the V gene TRBV30, with a possible D match to TRBD1 (5 bases). The CDR3 spans 16 residues. From germline, CDR1 is GTSNPN and CDR2 SVGIG (reference sequence). V lost 2 bases, J lost 2 bases, and 16 bases lay in between. CDR3 coding DNA: TGTGCCTGGAGTAGGCAGGGTCTGGTCGCTGGAAACACCATATATTTT. As protein: CAWSRQGLVAGNTIYF.

The chain is built from TRBV30 and TRBJ1-1; unclear D gene. The CDR3 spans 15 residues. Per the germline V gene, CDR1 is GTSNPN and CDR2 is SVGIG (reference sequence). Deletions cut 2 bases from V and 7 bases from J, with 20 bases between. Written as DNA, the CDR3 is TGTGCCTGGAGTCGTAACGGGGTTGCGGAATTTGAAGCTTTCTTT. Translated, it gives CAWSRNGVAEFEAFF.

This clone came up a few times. The genes are TRBV7-3 and TRBJ1-2, with D hard to call. CDR1 and CDR2 (germline): SGHTA, FQGTGA. Trimming pared 0 bases from V and 4 bases from J, leaving 3 bases between. The CDR3 covers 12 residues. CDR3 coding DNA: TGTGCCAGCAGCTTAACTATCTATGGCTACACCTTC. It codes for CASSLTIYGYTF. Supplemented by reference TRBV7-3 and TRBJ1-2, the full variable domain reads GAGVSQTPSNKVTEKGKYVELRCDPISGHTALYWYRQSLGQGPEFLIYFQGTGAADDSGLPNDRFFAVRPEGSVSTLKIQRTERGDSAVYLCASSLTIYGYTFGSGTRLTVV.